What follows are 24 T cell receptor beta chains derived from one specimen sequenced in a study of blood T cell repertoires in COVID-19. Produced via immunoSEQ multiplex PCR; TCRdb's table is partial and in-frame only. This table holds 88,000 or so clones, approximately 85% found once. Sequencing input: peripheral blood. The receptors here all came from a man in his 60s with acute or convalescent COVID-19.

Notes on this clone: At one end the junction does not follow the germline gene, possibly because of a read error. The same CDR3 also results from other DNA sequences found in this sample. V gene TRBV10-3 combines with J gene TRBJ1-2; D remains unclear. Germline assignment: CDR1 ENHRY and CDR2 SYGVKD. The CDR3 consists of 14 residues. DNA of the CDR3: TGCGCCATCAGTGGCAACAGCAGAGTTTATGGCTACACCTTC. As protein: CAISGNSRVYGYTF.

This clone was picked up a small number of times. The chain recombines TRBV2 with TRBJ1-2; D might be TRBD1 (6 bases). Per the germline V gene, CDR1 is SNHLY and CDR2 is FYNNEI. V dropped 4 bases and J dropped 3 bases, with 12 bases sitting between them. This CDR3 spans 14 amino acids. The CDR3 nucleotides read TGTGCCAGCAGTGTAAACAGGGACGACTATGGCTACACCTTC. Amino acid sequence: CASSVNRDDYGYTF.

This clone was picked up a small number of times. V gene TRBV11-3 combines with J gene TRBJ2-7, with 15 positions matching TRBD2. Per germline, CDR1 SGHNT and CDR2 YENEEA. Losses at the gene ends were 5 bases for V and 7 bases for J; bases not matched to a gene: 3. The CDR3 contains 14 residues. CDR3 sequence reads: CASSPGLAGGEQYF. DNA of the CDR3: TGTGCCAGCAGCCCAGGACTAGCGGGAGGGGAGCAGTACTTC. Full variable domain (outside the CDR3, taken from reference TRBV11-3 and TRBJ2-7): EAGVVQSPRYKIIEKKQPVAFWCNPISGHNTLYWYLQNLGQGPELLIRYENEEAVDDSQLPKDRFSAERLKGVDSTLKIQPAELGDSAVYLCASSPGLAGGEQYFGPGTRLTVT.

V usage is TRBV7-9 and J usage is TRBJ1-4; unclear D gene. V was clipped by 1 base and J by 3 bases, with 9 bases between them. CDR3 size: 15 residues. CDR1 is SEHNR, CDR2 FQNEAQ, per germline (reference sequence). The CDR3: CASSLVREANEKLFF. DNA of the CDR3: TGTGCCAGCAGCTTAGTACGGGAAGCTAATGAAAAACTGTTTTTT.

The V call is TRBV29-1, the J call TRBJ1-2; 8 positions match TRBD1. Germline trimming cut 4 bases from V and 4 bases from J; bases unmatched to any gene: 2. Per germline, CDR1 SQVTM and CDR2 ANQGSEA. The CDR3 runs 12 residues. CDR3 sequence (DNA): TGCAGCGTTGGACAGGGGTCCTATGGCTACACCTTC. Protein: CSVGQGSYGYTF.

This chain links TRBV30 with TRBJ2-5; 7 bases are a match to TRBD2. The trim removed 2 bases at V and 2 bases at J, leaving 8 bases unmatched. CDR1 is GTSNPN and CDR2 is SVGIG in the germline V gene (reference sequence). The CDR3 has 15 residues. CDR3 sequence: CAWSRDAGDQETQYF. CDR3 bases: TGTGCCTGGAGTAGGGATGCGGGGGATCAAGAGACCCAGTACTTC.

This chain joins TRBV19 and TRBJ2-4, with 10 bases aligning to TRBD1. Germline assignment: CDR1 LNHDA and CDR2 SQIVND (reference sequence). This CDR3 region has 16 residues. V was pared by 1 base and J by 6 bases, with 6 bases of the junction left unmatched. CDR3 sequence: CASSIVDRDRGNIQYF. The CDR3 DNA follows: TGTGCCAGTAGTATAGTGGACCGGGACAGGGGAAACATTCAGTACTTC.

This chain connects TRBV12-3 or TRBV12-4 to TRBJ1-1; TRBD1 matches 8 bases. This CDR3 has 13 residues. V trimming: 7 bases; J trimming: 4 bases; junction bases outside the gene matches: 5. CDR3 DNA sequence: TGTGCCAGCACCCCCCAGGGGGCCACTGAAGCTTTCTTT. Protein sequence: CASTPQGATEAFF.

The rearrangement uses TRBV4-1 and TRBJ2-5; D uncertain. Per germline, CDR1 MGHRA and CDR2 YSYEKL. V lost 1 base, J lost 2 bases, and 14 bases lay in between. The CDR3 covers 16 residues. CDR3 nucleotide sequence: TGCGCCAGCAGCCAAGCCGTTTCTGGGCAACAAGAGACCCAGTACTTC. Protein product: CASSQAVSGQQETQYF.

This clone appeared once. This rearrangement joins TRBV5-1 to TRBJ2-5, with a possible D match to TRBD1 (6 bases). V was clipped by 4 bases and J by 2 bases, with 9 bases between them. This CDR3 is built from 13 residues. CDR1 and CDR2 (germline): SGHRS, YFSETQ. The CDR3 coding sequence is TGCGCCAGCAGCGGTACAGGGCAAGAGACCCAGTACTTC. This codes for CASSGTGQETQYF.

This clone was recorded only once. The chain employs TRBV4-1 and TRBJ1-3; 8 bases fit TRBD1. There are 16 residues in the CDR3. Trimming at V came to 3 bases and at J to 0 bases, leaving 4 bases not matched to a gene. Germline V CDR1 and CDR2: MGHRA, YSYEKL. CDR3 in DNA: TGCGCCAGCAGCCAGTGGGACAGGAACTCTGGAAACACCATATATTTT. This codes for CASSQWDRNSGNTIYF.

The rearrangement links TRBV24-1 to TRBJ2-3; possible D gene TRBD1, 5 bases. The V gene lost 2 bases and the J gene lost 7 bases, with 15 bases spanning the gap. Germline V gene sequence: CDR1 KGHDR, CDR2 SFDVKD. This CDR3 spans 15 amino acids. The CDR3 is CATSDSQAVVNTQYF. The CDR3 nucleotides read TGTGCCACCAGTGATTCACAGGCGGTTGTGAATACGCAGTATTTT.

The rearrangement uses TRBV6-1 and TRBJ1-5, with D perhaps TRBD1 (6 bases). V shed 0 bases and J shed 3 bases, with 12 bases lying between them. Germline loops: CDR1 MNHNS, CDR2 SASEGT. CDR3 length: 16 amino acids. CDR3 nucleotide sequence: TGTGCCAGCAGTGAAGCGCTAGGGGGGGCCAATCAGCCCCAGCATTTT. As protein: CASSEALGGANQPQHF.

This rearrangement joins TRBV19 to TRBJ2-2; 7 bases agree with TRBD1. V lost 7 bases to trimming and J lost 0 bases; unmatched junction nucleotides: 5. Per the germline V gene, CDR1 is LNHDA and CDR2 is SQIVND (reference sequence). The CDR3 is made up of 15 amino acids. The CDR3 region has the DNA TGTGCCAGTAACACAGGGGACGCGAACACCGGGGAGCTGTTTTTT. Protein: CASNTGDANTGELFF.

The rearrangement links TRBV4-1 to TRBJ2-3, with TRBD2 identical over 10 bases. The CDR3 loop spans 16 amino acids. With V trimmed by 6 bases and J by 2 bases, 8 bases remained unmatched. Germline CDR1 is MGHRA and CDR2 is YSYEKL. CDR3 nucleotides: TGCGCCAGCAGGGGACTAACTAGCGGGGACACAGATACGCAGTATTTT. Translating gives CASRGLTSGDTDTQYF.

The CDR3 nucleotides read TGTGCCAGCAGCTTTCAAGCGGGGGGCCTCGGGGCCCAGTACTTC. Encoded protein: CASSFQAGGLGAQYF. The chain carries TRBV7-3 and TRBJ2-5; 9 nucleotides align to TRBD2. This CDR3 region has 15 residues. After removal of 3 bases from V and 9 bases from J, the junction contained 11 bases not matched to a gene. Germline loops: CDR1 SGHTA, CDR2 FQGTGA.

This chain links TRBV30 with TRBJ2-5; 7 bases agree with TRBD2. The CDR3 loop spans 13 amino acids. The J segment lost 3 bases and the V segment lost 2 bases, leaving 3 bases of the junction unmatched. From germline, CDR1 is GTSNPN and CDR2 SVGIG (reference sequence). The CDR3 is CAWSLGGEETQYF. The CDR3 bases are TGTGCCTGGAGTTTGGGAGGGGAAGAGACCCAGTACTTC.

This rearrangement joins TRBV3-1 (or the pseudogene TRBV3-2) to TRBJ2-5; tentative D call: TRBD2 (6 bases). Germline V CDR1 and CDR2: LGHDT, YNNKEL (reference sequence). Trimming removed 0 bases at V and 1 base at J, with 15 bases between. This CDR3 has 17 amino acids. The CDR3 DNA reads TGTGCCAGCAGCCAAGATCACGGTACGGGGGTCCAAGAGACCCAGTACTTC. This sequence encodes CASSQDHGTGVQETQYF.

The gene calls are TRBV4-1 and TRBJ2-1; maybe TRBD2 (7 bases). Germline loops: CDR1 MGHRA, CDR2 YSYEKL. The CDR3 is 15 amino acids. With 0 bases removed from V and 5 bases from J, the gap between germline ends came to 11 bases. In nucleotides, the CDR3 is TGCGCCAGCAGCCAAGATCGAGGGGGGGACAATGAGCAGTTCTTC. Translation gives CASSQDRGGDNEQFF.

The CDR3 protein is CASATGISTEAFF. CDR3 nucleotides: TGTGCCAGCGCTACGGGGATAAGCACTGAAGCTTTCTTT. V and J are TRBV6-5 and TRBJ1-1; D remains ambiguous. CDR3 length: 13 amino acids. Germline loops: CDR1 MNHEY, CDR2 SVGAGI. V dropped 8 bases and J dropped 4 bases, with 14 bases sitting between them.

The rearrangement uses TRBV4-1 and TRBJ2-1; TRBD2 might be the D (6 bases). The CDR3 consists of 15 residues. V lost 1 base and J 4 bases, leaving 11 bases between the germline ends. Per germline, CDR1 MGHRA and CDR2 YSYEKL. Here the CDR3 DNA reads TGCGCCAGCAGCCAAGTGGGACTGATATACAATGAGCAGTTCTTC. It is translated as CASSQVGLIYNEQFF.

This rearrangement joins TRBV2 to TRBJ2-2, with TRBD1 as a possible D gene (6 bases). CDR3 length: 18 residues. V gave up 6 bases and J gave up 4 bases, with 24 bases separating them. From germline, CDR1 is SNHLY and CDR2 FYNNEI. The CDR3 loop is CASRRDLLGQGSTGELFF. CDR3 in DNA: TGTGCCAGCAGACGAGACCTATTGGGGCAGGGGAGCACCGGGGAGCTGTTTTTT.

This chain joins TRBV2 and TRBJ2-5, with D maybe TRBD2 (5 bases). Trimming took off 3 bases at V and 2 bases at J, with 16 bases between the two ends. In germline, CDR1 is SNHLY, CDR2 FYNNEI. There are 16 residues in the CDR3. This chain's CDR3 is CASSDLKAGGQETQYF. CDR3 coding DNA: TGTGCCAGCAGTGACCTTAAAGCAGGAGGTCAAGAGACCCAGTACTTC.

Comments on this clone: At one end the junction does not follow the germline gene, possibly because of a read error. Other DNA sequences in the same sample also yield this CDR3. V is TRBV18 and J is TRBJ2-3, with 13 bases fitting TRBD2. The CDR3 consists of 16 residues. Germline V gene sequence: CDR1 KGHSH, CDR2 LQKENI. CDR3 DNA: TGTGCCAGCTCGCCACTAGCGGGGGGGCCCACAGATACGCAGTATTTT. Its translation is CASSPLAGGPTDTQYF.